The 10 T cell receptor beta chains listed next were all sequenced from one sample in a study of Ad26.COV2.S vaccination and SARS-CoV-2 variants. Treatment noted: around 19 received Ad26.COV2.S at low or high dose, single or two shots; a few received placebo; per-sample allocation not given. After the first vaccine or placebo injection, samples were drawn on day 63. Repertoires were generated with immunoSEQ multiplex PCR, while TCRdb's copy carries only in-frame clones and drops some. The table shows about 350,000 clones, with more than 85% occurring only once. The sample in question was peripheral blood, obtained in a trial of Ad26.COV2.S vaccine versus placebo. Every receptor here comes from a person between 18 and 65 years old who received the Ad26.COV2.S COVID-19 vaccine or a placebo.

The chain uses TRBV7-2 and TRBJ2-3; possible D gene TRBD2, 5 bases. The V gene's germline CDR1 is SGHTA and CDR2 FQGNSA. The CDR3 spans 14 residues. V gave up 4 bases and J gave up 2 bases, with 10 bases separating them. CDR3 bases: TGTGCCAGCAGCTCCGGACTGAACACAGATACGCAGTATTTT. Translated, it gives CASSSGLNTDTQYF. Filled out from reference TRBV7-2 and TRBJ2-3, the complete variable domain reads GAGVSQSPSNKVTEKGKDVELRCDPISGHTALYWYRQSLGQGLEFLIYFQGNSAPDKSGLPSDRFSAERTGGSVSTLTIQRTQQEDSAVYLCASSSGLNTDTQYFGPGTRLTVL.

The rearrangement uses TRBV20-1 and TRBJ2-3; D is uncertain. The V gene lost 3 bases and the J gene lost 6 bases, with 10 bases spanning the gap. Germline CDR1 DFQATT, CDR2 SNEGSKA (reference sequence). The CDR3 has 12 amino acids. CDR3 in DNA: TGCAGTGCTAGTTGGAATTCGGATACGCAGTATTTT. As protein: CSASWNSDTQYF.

The V gene is TRBV7-6, the J gene TRBJ1-1; possibly TRBD1 for D (5 bases). CDR1 and CDR2 from the germline V gene are SGHVS and FNYEAQ. V dropped 5 bases and J dropped 3 bases, with 16 bases sitting between them. The CDR3 has 15 amino acids. The DNA for the CDR3 is TGTGCCAGCAGCCTGACGGGGGGATTGGACACTGAAGCTTTCTTT. As protein: CASSLTGGLDTEAFF.

This chain links TRBV3-1 (or the pseudogene TRBV3-2) with TRBJ1-5; the match to TRBD1 covers 8 bases. The V gene end was trimmed by 0 bases and the J gene end by 4 bases; junction bases not matched to a gene: 2. Germline V gene sequence: CDR1 LGHDT, CDR2 YNNKEL (reference sequence). The CDR3 spans 15 residues. CDR3: CASSQDTGGNQPQHF. The CDR3 DNA sequence: TGTGCCAGCAGCCAAGACACAGGGGGGAATCAGCCCCAGCATTTT.

This clone was seen only once. The chain is built from TRBV27 and TRBJ2-5, with D possibly matching TRBD1 (6 bases). This CDR3 region has 16 residues. V shed 5 bases and J shed 4 bases, with 20 bases lying between them. Per germline, CDR1 MNHEY and CDR2 SMNVEV (reference sequence). The CDR3 sequence is CASSPSGAAERETQYF. The CDR3 bases are TGTGCCAGCAGTCCCTCAGGGGCGGCGGAGAGAGAGACCCAGTACTTC.

This chain uses TRBV6-5 with TRBJ2-6; D is unclear. This CDR3 is 13 amino acids long. Germline CDR1 MNHEY, CDR2 SVGAGI. V lost 7 bases to trimming and J lost 4 bases, with 8 bases between them. CDR3 sequence: CASTSTGANVLTF. Here the CDR3 DNA reads TGTGCCAGCACCTCGACAGGGGCCAACGTCCTGACTTTC.

This chain links TRBV5-6 with TRBJ1-1; D perhaps matches TRBD1 (5 bases). The germline CDR1 and CDR2 sequences are SGHDT and YYEEEE. This CDR3 region has 15 residues. V lost 6 bases and J lost 0, with 15 bases in between. CDR3 sequence reads: CASNLRTRVNTEAFF. DNA for the CDR3: TGTGCCAGCAACCTGAGGACCAGGGTGAACACTGAAGCTTTCTTT.

The chain employs TRBV7-6 and TRBJ2-7; 7 nucleotides match TRBD1. Germline loops: CDR1 SGHVS, CDR2 FNYEAQ. The ends lost 1 base at V and 2 bases at J; junction bases unmatched: 5. CDR3 length: 15 amino acids. CDR3 bases: TGTGCCAGCAGCTTAGGACAGGGATATACCTACGAGCAGTACTTC. Translated, it gives CASSLGQGYTYEQYF.

This clone was seen just once. This chain joins TRBV24-1 and TRBJ2-3; 7 bases are shared with TRBD1. Per germline, CDR1 KGHDR and CDR2 SFDVKD. Trimming cost V 3 bases and J 6 bases; bases outside gene matches: 14. This CDR3 contains 17 residues. The CDR3 here is CATSDGGVTTGVDTQYF. The CDR3 coding sequence is TGTGCCACCAGTGATGGTGGGGTTACAACAGGGGTTGATACGCAGTATTTT.

The J gene is TRBJ1-5, the V gene TRBV30; possibly TRBD1 for D (6 bases). V was pared by 1 base and J by 2 bases, with 12 bases between. The CDR3 is 15 amino acids. Germline V gives CDR1 GTSNPN, CDR2 SVGIG (reference sequence). CDR3 region: CAWSDQGLGNQPQHF. As DNA, the CDR3 is TGTGCCTGGAGTGATCAGGGGCTCGGCAATCAGCCCCAGCATTTT. Based on the CDR3 plus reference TRBV30 and TRBJ1-5, the full variable domain is SQTIHQWPATLVQPVGSPLSLECTVEGTSNPNLYWYRQAAGRGLQLLFYSVGIGQISSEVPQNLSASRPQDRQFILSSKKLLLSDSGFYLCAWSDQGLGNQPQHFGDGTRLSIL.